This T cell receptor beta chain appears in the sequencing data of a study of blood T cell repertoires in COVID-19. Authors' methods: For nucleated cells, counts were estimated from reference gene primer amplification. The protocol was immunoSEQ multiplex PCR, while the TCRdb copy is restricted to in-frame clones and leaves out a portion. V, J and clone size are those of that table, while D and trimming were read from the DNA. Of over 200,000 clones in the sample, roughly 89% were seen once. Only one count was recorded for this clone. Sequenced sample: PBMCs or T cells enriched from blood (not recorded which). This receptor was identified in a man in his forties or fifties who had recovered from COVID-19.

The CDR3 reads CASRTSQGQPQHF. The CDR3 bases are TGTGCCAGCAGAACATCACAGGGACAGCCCCAGCATTTT. The rearrangement uses TRBV27 and TRBJ1-5, with D perhaps matching TRBD1 (6 bases). Trimming shortened V by 6 bases and J by 7 bases, and 13 bases separated the two germline ends. Germline lookup yields CDR1 MNHEY and CDR2 SMNVEV (reference sequence). This CDR3 has 13 amino acids.